This T cell receptor beta chain is drawn from a study of blood T cells in healthy people across ages. Alongside a J-beta primer mix, a sample-barcoded 5' primer served in a second PCR lasting roughly 7 to 12 cycles. Every single cDNA molecule received a tag from a template-switch adaptor with 12 random nucleotides. TCRdb re-called the 5' RACE reads through MiXCR, storing one row per CDR3 protein. Of about 1.1 million distinct CDR3 sequences in the sample, more than 30% were seen once. Study-wide findings and caveats: CMV status of donors was not determined, possibly confounding expanded clonotype changes.

With regard to this clonotype: Its antigen is unknown.

Peripheral blood, roughly 9.1 milliliters per donor, was collected. The germline V gene has CDR1 LGHNA and CDR2 YSLEER. V dropped 0 bases and J dropped 4 bases, with 17 bases sitting between them. This CDR3 region has 17 residues. The receptor comes from a man younger than 30 in good health. The genes are TRBV4-3 and TRBJ2-3; no clear D gene. Sequencing input: blood. The DNA of the CDR3 is TGCGCCAGCAGCCAAGATATCCCTGCGGCTAGTCCAGATACGCAGTATTTT. Its translation: CASSQDIPAASPDTQYF.